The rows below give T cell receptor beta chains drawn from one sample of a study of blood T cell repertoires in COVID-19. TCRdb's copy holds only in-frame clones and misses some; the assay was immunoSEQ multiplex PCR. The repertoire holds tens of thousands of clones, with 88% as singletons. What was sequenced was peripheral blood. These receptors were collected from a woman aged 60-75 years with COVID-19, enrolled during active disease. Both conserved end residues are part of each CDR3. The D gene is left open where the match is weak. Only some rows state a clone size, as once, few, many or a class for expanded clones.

CDR3: CASSFRGFEPYEQYF
J: TRBJ2-7
V: TRBV5-5
D: NA
size: NA

CDR3: CASSLRVSAGMAPLHF
J: TRBJ1-6
V: TRBV28
D: NA
size: NA

CDR3: CAWGTGGGETQYF
J: TRBJ2-5
V: TRBV30
D: TRBD2
size: NA

CDR3: CASSLLGAGYTF
J: TRBJ1-2
V: TRBV5-1
D: NA
size: NA

CDR3: CATSREIRTGRSGNTIYF
J: TRBJ1-3
V: TRBV15
D: TRBD1
size: few

CDR3: CAWIRDWAFF
J: TRBJ1-1
V: TRBV30
D: NA
size: NA

CDR3: CASSYRLQGAQHF
J: TRBJ1-5
V: TRBV6-9
D: NA
size: NA

CDR3: CASSLGGTGQETQYF
J: TRBJ2-5
V: TRBV11-2
D: TRBD1
size: NA

CDR3: CASSPGQGSNQPQHF
J: TRBJ1-5
V: TRBV27
D: TRBD1
size: NA

CDR3: CASSLGFNRGTETQYF
J: TRBJ2-5
V: TRBV11-3
D: NA
size: NA

CDR3: CASSFTGAAQPQHF
J: TRBJ1-5
V: TRBV19
D: TRBD1
size: NA

CDR3: CASSLSSSGGYEQFF
J: TRBJ2-1
V: TRBV27
D: TRBD2
size: NA

CDR3: CASSPGQGDQPQHF
J: TRBJ1-5
V: TRBV2
D: TRBD1
size: few

CDR3: CASSPRTGDGYTF
J: TRBJ1-2
V: TRBV14
D: TRBD1
size: NA

CDR3: CASSHRGDTQYF
J: TRBJ2-3
V: TRBV3-1/TRBV3-2
D: TRBD1
size: once

CDR3: CASSPPSVNEQFF
J: TRBJ2-1
V: TRBV18
D: NA
size: NA

CDR3: CASSQEALGRAYGYTF
J: TRBJ1-2
V: TRBV3-1/TRBV3-2
D: NA
size: NA

CDR3: CASSADFSPSYEQYF
J: TRBJ2-7
V: TRBV9
D: NA
size: NA

CDR3: CSSGGSYGYTF
J: TRBJ1-2
V: TRBV20-1
D: TRBD1
size: NA

CDR3: CASSPRLVFEQFF
J: TRBJ2-1
V: TRBV7-9
D: NA
size: NA

CDR3: CASSWGQGAVGTEAFF
J: TRBJ1-1
V: TRBV5-1
D: TRBD1
size: NA

CDR3: CASSWTGSHNEQFF
J: TRBJ2-1
V: TRBV6-2/TRBV6-3
D: TRBD1
size: few

CDR3: CASAPRGDVSSYEQYF
J: TRBJ2-7
V: TRBV7-9
D: NA
size: NA

CDR3: CASSLAPEGGYTF
J: TRBJ1-2
V: TRBV5-1
D: NA
size: NA

CDR3: CSARLADTQYF
J: TRBJ2-3
V: TRBV20-1
D: NA
size: NA

CDR3: CASSFGTAPNYGYTF
J: TRBJ1-2
V: TRBV6-6
D: TRBD1
size: NA

CDR3: CASSPTTSGRPRGYEQYF
J: TRBJ2-7
V: TRBV3-1/TRBV3-2
D: TRBD2
size: NA

CDR3: CASSPVRGGANEQYF
J: TRBJ2-7
V: TRBV4-3
D: NA
size: large

CDR3: CASSIVANQPQHF
J: TRBJ1-5
V: TRBV19
D: NA
size: NA

CDR3: CASRMGQGPEIPNTEAFF
J: TRBJ1-1
V: TRBV2
D: TRBD1
size: NA

CDR3: CASSPAGGLYNEQFF
J: TRBJ2-1
V: TRBV18
D: NA
size: NA

CDR3: CASSLGRGNEQFF
J: TRBJ2-1
V: TRBV13
D: NA
size: NA

CDR3: CATLTDLYGYTF
J: TRBJ1-2
V: TRBV28
D: NA
size: NA

CDR3: CASSLGAATRQYF
J: TRBJ2-7
V: TRBV7-8
D: NA
size: NA

CDR3: CASSQAGETQYF
J: TRBJ2-5
V: TRBV28
D: NA
size: NA

CDR3: CASKVAGASYEQYF
J: TRBJ2-7
V: TRBV27
D: TRBD2
size: NA

CDR3: CASSSAPGTGELFF
J: TRBJ2-2
V: TRBV5-6
D: NA
size: NA

CDR3: CASSLAYNEQFF
J: TRBJ2-1
V: TRBV11-2
D: NA
size: NA

CDR3: CASRVVIAGEQFF
J: TRBJ2-1
V: TRBV12-3/TRBV12-4
D: NA
size: NA

CDR3: CASSYNAGAGNTIYF
J: TRBJ1-3
V: TRBV6-5
D: NA
size: NA

CDR3: CASSQDTGATNEKLFF
J: TRBJ1-4
V: TRBV4-3
D: TRBD1
size: NA

CDR3: CSASKAGGAKNIQYF
J: TRBJ2-4
V: TRBV20-1
D: TRBD2
size: NA

CDR3: CASSQDLAYGYTF
J: TRBJ1-2
V: TRBV4-1
D: NA
size: NA

CDR3: CASSLVGTGSNEQFF
J: TRBJ2-1
V: TRBV5-4
D: TRBD1
size: NA

CDR3: CAISNLETGRDYGYTF
J: TRBJ1-2
V: TRBV10-3
D: NA
size: NA

CDR3: CASSSPDSARGSPLHF
J: TRBJ1-6
V: TRBV2
D: NA
size: NA

CDR3: CASSERGNNQPQHF
J: TRBJ1-5
V: TRBV2
D: NA
size: NA

CDR3: CASSRWGVLGDTEAFF
J: TRBJ1-1
V: TRBV18
D: NA
size: NA